The clone carrying this TCR beta chain was seen a handful of times. Antigen specificity is unknown. With 60 Vbeta and 13 Jbeta primers, the PCR was carried out. Authors' data handling: As a later analysis found, there were 82 million or so unique TCR beta chains, of which roughly 11 million were shared. Here immunoSEQ multiplex PCR was the method, and the copy in TCRdb shows in-frame clones only, minus some. V, J and clone size were drawn from that table, and D and trimming were deduced from the DNA. The data show 120,000 to 150,000 clones, with around 78% seen just once and about 6.8% held by the top ten. The CDR3 totals 14 residues. Per the germline V gene, CDR1 is SNHLY and CDR2 is FYNNEI. Trimming at V came to 7 bases and at J to 2 bases, leaving 6 bases not matched to a gene. The source of the sample is a study of cytomegalovirus exposure and HLA in healthy donors. Findings and limits, study-wide: Sequences of the TCR beta chain were said to predict the HLA-A and HLA-B alleles of most subjects accurately. Within the data, a cluster of highly shared sequence variants was likely a sequencing artifact.

This clonotype was sampled from a woman between 40 and 55 years old in good health and CMV-seropositive. This chain joins TRBV2 and TRBJ2-3; the match to TRBD1 covers 7 bases. Sequencing was done on a sample of PBMCs. The CDR3 loop is CASIRDSNTDTQYF. In DNA, the CDR3 is TGTGCCAGCATCCGGGACAGCAACACAGATACGCAGTATTTT.